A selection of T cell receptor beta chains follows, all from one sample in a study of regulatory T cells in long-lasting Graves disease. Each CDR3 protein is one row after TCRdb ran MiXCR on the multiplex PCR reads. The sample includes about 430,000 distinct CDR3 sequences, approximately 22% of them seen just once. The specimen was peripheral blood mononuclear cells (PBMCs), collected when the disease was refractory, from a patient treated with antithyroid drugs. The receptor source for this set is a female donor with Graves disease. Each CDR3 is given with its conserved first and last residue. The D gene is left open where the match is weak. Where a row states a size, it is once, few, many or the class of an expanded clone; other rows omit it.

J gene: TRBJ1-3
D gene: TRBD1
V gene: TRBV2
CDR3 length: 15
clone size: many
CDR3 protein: CASGGIRGTGNTIYF
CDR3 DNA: TGTGCCAGCGGGGGGATCAGGGGGACTGGAAACACCATATATTTT

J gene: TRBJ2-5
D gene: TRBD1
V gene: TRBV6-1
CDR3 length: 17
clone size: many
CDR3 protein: CASSEDERQGAKETQYF
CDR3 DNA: TGTGCCAGCAGTGAGGACGAACGACAGGGGGCTAAAGAGACCCAGTACTTC

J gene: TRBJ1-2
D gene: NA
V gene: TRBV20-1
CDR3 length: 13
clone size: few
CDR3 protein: CSASGEANYGYTF
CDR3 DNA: TGCAGTGCCAGCGGGGAGGCTAACTATGGCTACACCTTC

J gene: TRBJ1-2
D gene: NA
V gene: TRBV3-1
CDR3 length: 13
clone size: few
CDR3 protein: CASSQRDGYGYTF
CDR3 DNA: TGTGCCAGCAGCCAGCGGGACGGCTATGGCTACACCTTC

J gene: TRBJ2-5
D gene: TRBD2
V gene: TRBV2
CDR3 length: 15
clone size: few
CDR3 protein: CASSGLAGGGETQYF
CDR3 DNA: TGTGCCAGCAGCGGACTAGCGGGAGGAGGGGAGACCCAGTACTTC

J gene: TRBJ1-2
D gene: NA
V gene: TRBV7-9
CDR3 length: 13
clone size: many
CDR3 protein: CASSPQEGYGYTF
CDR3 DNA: TGTGCCAGCAGCCCACAAGAGGGCTATGGCTACACCTTC

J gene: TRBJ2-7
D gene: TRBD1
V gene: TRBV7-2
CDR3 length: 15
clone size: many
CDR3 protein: CASSPDRGYTYEQYF
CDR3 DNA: TGTGCCAGCAGCCCAGACAGGGGCTATACCTACGAGCAGTACTTC

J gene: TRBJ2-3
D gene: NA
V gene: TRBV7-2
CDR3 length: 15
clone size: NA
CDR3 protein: CASSSGRVSTDTQYF
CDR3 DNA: TGTGCCAGCAGCTCGGGCAGGGTGAGCACAGATACGCAGTATTTT

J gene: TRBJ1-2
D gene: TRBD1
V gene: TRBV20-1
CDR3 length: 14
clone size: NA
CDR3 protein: CSARDVRGFYGYTF
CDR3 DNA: TGCAGTGCTAGAGATGTCAGGGGGTTTTATGGCTACACCTTC

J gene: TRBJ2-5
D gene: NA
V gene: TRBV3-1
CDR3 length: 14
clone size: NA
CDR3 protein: CASSPGTAQKTQYF
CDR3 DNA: TGTGCCAGCAGCCCTGGGACTGCCCAGAAGACCCAGTACTTC

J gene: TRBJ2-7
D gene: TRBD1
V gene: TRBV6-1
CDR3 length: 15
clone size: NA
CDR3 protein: CASRITGTGDYEQYF
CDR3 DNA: TGTGCCAGCAGAATCACCGGGACAGGCGATTACGAGCAGTACTTC

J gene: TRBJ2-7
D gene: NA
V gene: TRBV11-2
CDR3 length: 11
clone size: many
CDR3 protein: CASEVLYEQYF
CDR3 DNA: TGTGCCTCCGAGGTTCTCTACGAGCAGTACTTC

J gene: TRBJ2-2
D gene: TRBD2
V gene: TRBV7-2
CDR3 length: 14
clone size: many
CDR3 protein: CASSGTSGFGELFF
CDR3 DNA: TGTGCCAGCAGCGGGACTAGCGGGTTCGGGGAGCTGTTTTTT

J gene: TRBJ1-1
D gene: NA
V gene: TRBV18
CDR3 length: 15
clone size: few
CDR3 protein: CASSPPGTLNTEAFF
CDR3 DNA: TGTGCCAGCTCACCACCGGGGACACTGAACACTGAAGCTTTCTTT

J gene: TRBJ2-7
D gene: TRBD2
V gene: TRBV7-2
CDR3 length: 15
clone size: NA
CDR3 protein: CASSFRTSVSYEQYF
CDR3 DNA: TGTGCCAGCAGCTTTCGGACTAGCGTCTCCTACGAGCAGTACTTC

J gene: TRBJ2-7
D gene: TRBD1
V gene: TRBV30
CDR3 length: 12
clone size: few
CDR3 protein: CAWSTGGYEQYF
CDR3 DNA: TGTGCCTGGAGTACAGGGGGCTACGAGCAGTACTTC

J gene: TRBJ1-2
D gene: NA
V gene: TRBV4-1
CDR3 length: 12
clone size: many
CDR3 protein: CASSQDALGYTF
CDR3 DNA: TGCGCCAGCAGCCAAGACGCGCTTGGCTACACCTTC

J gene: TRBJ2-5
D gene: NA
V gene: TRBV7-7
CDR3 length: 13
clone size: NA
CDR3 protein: CASSLVVWETQYF
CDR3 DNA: TGTGCTAGCAGCTTAGTCGTGTGGGAGACCCAGTACTTC

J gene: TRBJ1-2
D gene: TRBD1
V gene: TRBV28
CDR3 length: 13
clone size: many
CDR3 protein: CASRLTGNYGYTF
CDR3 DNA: TGTGCCAGCAGATTGACAGGGAACTATGGCTACACCTTC

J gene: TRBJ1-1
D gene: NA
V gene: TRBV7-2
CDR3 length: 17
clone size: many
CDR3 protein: CASSYHRYNDGNTEAFF
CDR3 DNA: TGTGCCAGCAGCTACCACCGATACAACGACGGGAACACTGAAGCTTTCTTT

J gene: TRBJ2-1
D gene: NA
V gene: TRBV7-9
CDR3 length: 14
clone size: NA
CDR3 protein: CASSLDSLYNEQFF
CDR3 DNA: TGTGCCAGCAGCTTAGACAGCCTCTACAATGAGCAGTTCTTC

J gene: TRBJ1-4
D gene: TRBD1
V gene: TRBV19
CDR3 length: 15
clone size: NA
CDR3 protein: CASGTDGQGDEKLFF
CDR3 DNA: TGTGCCAGTGGGACCGACGGACAGGGGGACGAAAAACTGTTTTTT

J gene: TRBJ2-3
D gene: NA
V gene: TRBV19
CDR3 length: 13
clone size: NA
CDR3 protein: CASSIEAVGTQYF
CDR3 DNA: TGTGCCAGTAGTATAGAGGCCGTAGGCACGCAGTATTTT

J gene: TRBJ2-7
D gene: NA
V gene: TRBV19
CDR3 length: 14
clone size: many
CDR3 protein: CASRLTSDGYEQYF
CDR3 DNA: TGTGCCAGTAGGCTTACCTCAGACGGCTACGAGCAGTACTTC

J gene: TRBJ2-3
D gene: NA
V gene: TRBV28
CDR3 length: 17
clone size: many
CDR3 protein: CASSSQSPGPSRDTQYF
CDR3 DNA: TGTGCCAGCAGTTCCCAATCCCCGGGACCCAGTCGCGATACGCAGTATTTT

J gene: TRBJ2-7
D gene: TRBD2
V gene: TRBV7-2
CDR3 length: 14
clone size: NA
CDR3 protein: CASSFAGGSCEQYF
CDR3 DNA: TGTGCCAGCAGCTTTGCGGGAGGGTCCTGCGAGCAGTACTTC

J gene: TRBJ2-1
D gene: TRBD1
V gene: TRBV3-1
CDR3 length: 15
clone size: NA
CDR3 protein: CASSSGQGTYNEQFF
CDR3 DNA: TGTGCCAGCAGTTCCGGACAGGGGACCTACAATGAGCAGTTCTTC

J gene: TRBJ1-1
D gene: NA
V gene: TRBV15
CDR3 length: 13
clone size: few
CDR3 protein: CATSRDRWGQAFF
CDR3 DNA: TGTGCCACCAGCAGAGATCGGTGGGGGCAGGCTTTCTTT

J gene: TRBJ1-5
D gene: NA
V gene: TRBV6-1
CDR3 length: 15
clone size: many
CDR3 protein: CASSVGLGLNQPQHF
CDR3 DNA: TGTGCCAGCAGTGTGGGCCTCGGACTGAATCAGCCCCAGCATTTT

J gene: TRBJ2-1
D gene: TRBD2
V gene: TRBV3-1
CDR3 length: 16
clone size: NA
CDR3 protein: CASSPHPTSGSGEQFF
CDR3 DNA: TGTGCCAGCAGCCCGCACCCGACTAGCGGGAGCGGTGAGCAGTTCTTC

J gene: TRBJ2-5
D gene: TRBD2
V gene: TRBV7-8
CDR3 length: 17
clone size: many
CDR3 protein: CASSPRWASGQQETQYF
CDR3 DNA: TGTGCCAGCAGCCCTCGCTGGGCTAGCGGACAACAAGAGACCCAGTACTTC

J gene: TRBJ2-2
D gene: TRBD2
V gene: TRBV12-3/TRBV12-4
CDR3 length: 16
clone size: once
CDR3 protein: CASSPRTLAGAGELFF
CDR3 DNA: TGTGCCAGCAGTCCCCGCACACTAGCGGGAGCCGGGGAGCTGTTTTTT

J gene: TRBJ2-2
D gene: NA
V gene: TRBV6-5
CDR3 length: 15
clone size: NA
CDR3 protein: CASRLLASSTGELFF
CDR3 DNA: TGTGCCAGCAGATTACTAGCTTCGAGCACCGGGGAGCTGTTTTTT

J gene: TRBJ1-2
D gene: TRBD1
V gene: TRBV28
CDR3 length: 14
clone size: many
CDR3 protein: CASSWDRTGFGYTF
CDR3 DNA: TGTGCCAGCAGTTGGGACAGGACTGGGTTTGGCTACACCTTC

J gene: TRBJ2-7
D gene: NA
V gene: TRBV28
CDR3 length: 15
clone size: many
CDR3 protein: CASSLSARPSYEQYF
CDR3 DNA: TGTGCCAGCAGTTTATCGGCGCGGCCCTCCTACGAGCAGTACTTC

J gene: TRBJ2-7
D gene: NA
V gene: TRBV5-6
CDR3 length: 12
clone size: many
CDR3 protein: CASSSDGYEQYF
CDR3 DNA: TGTGCCAGCAGCTCGGACGGGTACGAGCAGTACTTC

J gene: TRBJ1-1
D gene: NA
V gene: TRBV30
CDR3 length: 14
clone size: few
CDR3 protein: CAWSKQDPNTEAFF
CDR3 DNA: TGTGCCTGGAGCAAACAGGACCCGAACACTGAAGCTTTCTTT

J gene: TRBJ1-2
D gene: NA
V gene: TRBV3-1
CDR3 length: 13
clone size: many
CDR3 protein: CASSLGPNYGYTF
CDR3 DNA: TGTGCCAGCAGCCTCGGGCCCAACTATGGCTACACCTTC

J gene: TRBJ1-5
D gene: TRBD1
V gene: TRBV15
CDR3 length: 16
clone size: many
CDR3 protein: CANQQRSRDRNQPQHF
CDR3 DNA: TGTGCCAACCAGCAGAGAAGTCGGGACAGAAATCAGCCCCAGCATTTT

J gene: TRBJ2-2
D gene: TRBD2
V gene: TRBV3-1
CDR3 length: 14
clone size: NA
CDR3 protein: CASSFWTSAGELFF
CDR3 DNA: TGTGCCAGCAGCTTCTGGACTAGCGCCGGGGAGCTGTTTTTT

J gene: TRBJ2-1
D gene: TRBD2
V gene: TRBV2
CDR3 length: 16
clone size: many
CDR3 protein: CASSPRAGGPYNEQFF
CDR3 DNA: TGTGCCAGCAGCCCCAGAGCGGGAGGGCCCTACAATGAGCAGTTCTTC

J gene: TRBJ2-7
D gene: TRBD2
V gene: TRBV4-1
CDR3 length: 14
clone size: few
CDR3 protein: CASSQDPAGYEQYF
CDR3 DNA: TGCGCCAGCAGCCAAGATCCAGCGGGGTACGAGCAGTACTTC

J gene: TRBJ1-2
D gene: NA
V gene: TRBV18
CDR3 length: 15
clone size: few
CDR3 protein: CASSSRQDGGNGYTF
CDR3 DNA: TGTGCCAGCTCTTCAAGACAGGACGGGGGAAATGGCTACACCTTC

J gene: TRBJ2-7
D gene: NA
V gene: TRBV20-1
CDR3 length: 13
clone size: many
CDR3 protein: CSGSGETSYEQYF
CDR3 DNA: TGCAGTGGGTCGGGGGAGACCAGCTACGAGCAGTACTTC